Listed here is a single TCR beta chain. In germline, CDR1 is GTSNPN, CDR2 SVGIG (reference sequence). V was trimmed by 3 bases and J by 6 bases, leaving 12 bases between them. The CDR3 spans 13 residues. The sample belongs to a study of cytomegalovirus exposure and HLA in healthy donors. Vbeta (60) and Jbeta (13) primers were used in the PCR. Repertoires were generated with immunoSEQ multiplex PCR, while TCRdb's copy carries only in-frame clones and drops some. Of about 150,000 clones in the sample, around 80% are singletons; the top ten hold about 4%. This TCR came from a woman in her 40s in good health and CMV-seronegative. Sample: PBMCs. The V and J genes are TRBV30 and TRBJ1-3, with D possibly TRBD1 on 6 matching bases. The CDR3 nucleotides are TGTGCCTGGAGCACACAGGGCGAAAACACCATATATTTT. Its protein is CAWSTQGENTIYF.